This T cell receptor (beta chain) stems from a study of resident and recirculating memory T cells in vitiligo. Study outcomes and limitations: Vitiligo lesions lacked a unique dominant clone, and clonality varied. Non-conserved TCRs across sites and patients suggested distinct clones per lesion.

Germline CDR1 is MRHNA and CDR2 is SNTAGT. The junction had 6 bases not matched to a gene; V was cut back by 1 base and J by 2 bases. This CDR3 is built from 18 residues. Concerning this clone: Its antigen remains unidentified.

Data came from immunoSEQ multiplex PCR; TCRdb stores just in-frame clones and leaves some out. The table shows 55,000 to 75,000 clones, with about 89% occurring only once. Sequencing was performed on blood. The receptor was derived from a male donor with vitiligo. This chain joins TRBV6-4 and TRBJ2-2; 11 bases line up with TRBD2. The CDR3 here is CASSDLVAGGLNTGELFF. CDR3 nucleotides: TGTGCCAGCAGTGACTTAGTAGCGGGGGGGCTTAACACCGGGGAGCTGTTTTTT.